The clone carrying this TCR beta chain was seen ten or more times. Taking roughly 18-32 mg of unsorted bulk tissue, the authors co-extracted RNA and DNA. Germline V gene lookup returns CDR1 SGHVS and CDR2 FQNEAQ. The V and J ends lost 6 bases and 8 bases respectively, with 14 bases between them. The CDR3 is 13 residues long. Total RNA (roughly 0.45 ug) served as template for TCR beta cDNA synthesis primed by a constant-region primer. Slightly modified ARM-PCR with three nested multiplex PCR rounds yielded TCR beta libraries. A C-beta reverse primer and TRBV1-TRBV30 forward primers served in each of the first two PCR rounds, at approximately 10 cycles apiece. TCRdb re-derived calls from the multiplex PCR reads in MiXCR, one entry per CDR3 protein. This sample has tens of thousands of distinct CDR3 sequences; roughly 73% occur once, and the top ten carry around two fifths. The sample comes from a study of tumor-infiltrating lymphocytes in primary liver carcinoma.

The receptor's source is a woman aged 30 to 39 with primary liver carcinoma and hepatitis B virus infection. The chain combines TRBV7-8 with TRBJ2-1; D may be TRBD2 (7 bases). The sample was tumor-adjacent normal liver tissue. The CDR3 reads CASRWGGLDEQFF. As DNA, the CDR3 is TGTGCCAGCAGGTGGGGGGGCTTGGATGAGCAGTTCTTC.